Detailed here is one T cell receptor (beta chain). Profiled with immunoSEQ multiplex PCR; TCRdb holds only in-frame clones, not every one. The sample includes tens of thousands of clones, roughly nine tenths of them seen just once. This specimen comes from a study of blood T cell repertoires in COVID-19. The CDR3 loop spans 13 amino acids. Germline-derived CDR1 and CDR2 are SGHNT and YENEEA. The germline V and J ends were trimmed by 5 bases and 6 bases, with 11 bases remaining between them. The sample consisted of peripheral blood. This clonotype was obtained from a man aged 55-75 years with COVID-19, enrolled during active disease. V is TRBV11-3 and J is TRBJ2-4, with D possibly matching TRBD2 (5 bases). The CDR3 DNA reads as TGTGCCAGCAGCCCCCGGAGGAGAAACATTCAGTACTTC. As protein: CASSPRRRNIQYF.